This TCR beta chain was retrieved from a study of human T cells and chemical hapten exposure. From germline, CDR1 is PRHDT and CDR2 FYEKMQ (reference sequence). Trimming cost V 5 bases and J 3 bases; bases outside gene matches: 8. The CDR3 length is 15 residues. TCRdb fed the RACE reads into MiXCR, producing one record per CDR3 protein. The data show 27,000 or so distinct CDR3 sequences, 5.5% to 6.5% seen once. Time point given: patch test 3, about 24 weeks after DPC sensitization. Regarding treatment: therapeutic diphenylcyclopropenone sensitization with weekly scalp DPC. Ten or more counts support this clonotype.

This clonotype was obtained from a man aged 25-40 years with alopecia areata. Some clones in this sample may be carry-over from other donors' samples. The chain has TRBV13 and TRBJ2-7, with TRBD1 identical over 9 bases. The source was whole blood, collected in connection with sensitization to the hapten diphenylcyclopropenone (DPC). In DNA form, the CDR3 reads TGTGCCAGCAGCCCCCCGGGACAGGGATTCTACGAGCAGTACTTC. Translating it yields CASSPPGQGFYEQYF.